The 21 T cell receptor beta chains below come from one sample, sequenced in a study of regulatory T cells in long-lasting Graves disease. Researchers made TCR beta libraries by using iRepertoire HTBI primers and running Arm-PCR on CDR3 regions. TCRdb analysed the multiplex PCR reads with MiXCR anew, one entry per CDR3 protein. Here the sample spans approximately 440,000 distinct CDR3 sequences, around 24% being singletons. Described time point: persistent/refractory GD, antithyroid drugs over 5 years with positive TRAb. Construction of the TCR library relied on RNA isolated from PBMCs. The sample here was peripheral blood mononuclear cells (PBMCs), taken when the disease was refractory, from a patient treated with antithyroid drugs. Source of these receptors: a female donor with Graves disease.

This clonotype was counted only a few times. The chain links TRBV30 to TRBJ2-7; D is undetermined. Germline V gene sequence: CDR1 GTSNPN, CDR2 SVGIG (reference sequence). CDR3 length: 14 residues. Trimming cost V 0 bases and J 2 bases, with 11 bases left between them. The DNA of the CDR3 is TGTGCCTGGAGTGTATTCGCTAACACCTACGAGCAGTACTTC. Translating gives CAWSVFANTYEQYF. Looking up the rest from reference TRBV30 and TRBJ2-7 gives the full variable domain: SQTIHQWPATLVQPVGSPLSLECTVEGTSNPNLYWYRQAAGRGLQLLFYSVGIGQISSEVPQNLSASRPQDRQFILSSKKLLLSDSGFYLCAWSVFANTYEQYFGPGTRLTVT.

This clonotype was detected only a few times. The chain joins TRBV19 to TRBJ1-2, with TRBD1 matching over 9 bases. The CDR3 runs 20 residues. CDR1 is LNHDA, CDR2 SQIVND, per germline (reference sequence). V gave up 5 bases and J gave up 5 bases; unmatched junction bases: 24. CDR3 sequence (DNA): TGTGCCAGTAGTGTTTCTCCCCCCCTAACAGGGGGCGGAGAGGATTATGGCTACACCTTC. Protein sequence: CASSVSPPLTGGGEDYGYTF. Combining the CDR3 with reference TRBV19 and TRBJ1-2 gives the whole variable domain DGGITQSPKYLFRKEGQNVTLSCEQNLNHDAMYWYRQDPGQGLRLIYYSQIVNDFQKGDIAEGYSVSREKKESFPLTVTSAQKNPTAFYLCASSVSPPLTGGGEDYGYTFGSGTRLTVV.

In this sample, this clonotype turned up many times. The gene calls are TRBV2 and TRBJ2-7, with D possibly called TRBD1 or TRBD2 (5 bases each). V was pared by 5 bases and J by 3 bases, with 20 bases between. Germline CDR1 and CDR2: SNHLY and FYNNEI. The CDR3 consists of 16 residues. This CDR3 reads CASSSSLWDLNYEQYF. CDR3 sequence (DNA): TGTGCCAGCAGTTCCTCTCTCTGGGACCTCAACTACGAGCAGTACTTC. The entire variable domain, with the rest obtained from reference TRBV2 and TRBJ2-7, is as follows: EPEVTQTPSHQVTQMGQEVILRCVPISNHLYFYWYRQILGQKVEFLVSFYNNEISEKSEIFDDQFSVERPDGSNFTLKIRSTKLEDSAMYFCASSSSLWDLNYEQYFGPGTRLTVT.

This chain joins TRBV7-2 and TRBJ2-2; TRBD2 might be the D (5 bases). Germline lookup yields CDR1 SGHTA and CDR2 FQGNSA. The CDR3 sequence is 15 residues long. V was shortened by 4 bases and J by 2 bases, with 11 bases between the two germline ends. CDR3 DNA sequence: TGTGCCAGCAGCTCAAGCGGAATAAACACCGGGGAGCTGTTTTTT. As protein: CASSSSGINTGELFF.

This clonotype was seen a few times. The gene calls are TRBV5-1 and TRBJ1-5; TRBD1 aligns across 10 bases. This CDR3 is 15 amino acids long. The J segment lost 5 bases and the V segment lost 4 bases, leaving 6 bases of the junction unmatched. Germline V CDR1 and CDR2: SGHRS, YFSETQ. The CDR3 DNA follows: TGCGCCAGCAGCCGAGATGGACAGGGGGATCAGCCCCAGCATTTT. This codes for CASSRDGQGDQPQHF.

This clonotype was seen repeatedly, ten times or more. The rearrangement uses TRBV6-1 and TRBJ1-1; a weak D match, TRBD1 (5 bases). This CDR3 is built from 13 residues. The V and J ends lost 6 bases and 3 bases respectively, with 11 bases between them. Germline V CDR1 and CDR2: MNHNS, SASEGT. This chain's CDR3 is CASSFGQDTEAFF. CDR3 in DNA: TGTGCCAGCAGCTTTGGACAAGACACTGAAGCTTTCTTT.

This clonotype occurred a few times. V usage is TRBV5-4 and J usage is TRBJ1-1; TRBD1 is a possible D gene (6 bases). Between the trimmed V and J ends, which lost 4 bases and 5 bases, there was a span of 18 bases. CDR1 is SGHNT and CDR2 is YYREEE in the germline V gene (reference sequence). The CDR3 covers 15 residues. CDR3 amino acids: CASSRDISSGTEAFF. The CDR3 DNA reads as TGTGCCAGCAGCCGGGACATTTCGAGCGGTACTGAAGCTTTCTTT. Full variable domain (rest looked up from reference TRBV5-4 and TRBJ1-1): ETGVTQSPTHLIKTRGQQVTLRCSSQSGHNTVSWYQQALGQGPQFIFQYYREEENGRGNFPPRFSGLQFPNYSSELNVNALELDDSALYLCASSRDISSGTEAFFGQGTRLTVV.

This clonotype was counted ten times or more. This chain uses TRBV2 with TRBJ2-7; 8 nucleotides match TRBD1. The CDR3 is 12 residues long. V was clipped by 7 bases and J by 5 bases; unmatched bases: 4. Germline CDR1 SNHLY, CDR2 FYNNEI. CDR3 region: CASTGGLNEQYF. DNA of the CDR3: TGTGCCAGCACAGGGGGCCTGAACGAGCAGTACTTC. Drawing the rest from reference TRBV2 and TRBJ2-7, the complete variable domain is EPEVTQTPSHQVTQMGQEVILRCVPISNHLYFYWYRQILGQKVEFLVSFYNNEISEKSEIFDDQFSVERPDGSNFTLKIRSTKLEDSAMYFCASTGGLNEQYFGPGTRLTVT.

The chain's CDR3 is CSARDVLEGRREQYF. CDR3 nucleotide sequence: TGCAGTGCTAGAGATGTTTTGGAGGGGAGAAGGGAGCAGTACTTC. This sequence joins TRBV20-1 and TRBJ2-7; possibly TRBD2 for D (6 bases). CDR1 is DFQATT and CDR2 is SNEGSKA in the germline V gene (reference sequence). This CDR3 is built from 15 residues. The V and J ends lost 0 bases and 7 bases respectively, with 19 bases between them.

The chain recombines TRBV6-1 with TRBJ1-5, with 9 bases identical to TRBD1. The trim removed 4 bases at V and 1 base at J, leaving 5 bases unmatched. In germline, CDR1 is MNHNS, CDR2 SASEGT. The CDR3 is made up of 16 amino acids. CDR3 protein: CASSGVDRGSNQPQHF. In nucleotides, the CDR3 is TGTGCCAGCAGTGGGGTTGACAGGGGGAGCAATCAGCCCCAGCATTTT.

This clonotype was picked up many times. The chain has TRBV28 and TRBJ2-5; TRBD2 aligns across 7 bases. The length of the CDR3 is 15 residues. The germline gives CDR1 MDHEN, CDR2 SYDVKM. The junction had 10 bases not matched to a gene; V was cut back by 5 bases and J by 4 bases. The CDR3 DNA is TGTGCCAGCAGTACGCCCGGACTAGTTCGAGAGACCCAGTACTTC. Translated, it gives CASSTPGLVRETQYF.

The J gene is TRBJ2-3, the V gene TRBV9, with D hard to call. The V gene's germline CDR1 is SGDLS and CDR2 YYNGEE. Trimming removed 0 bases from V and 1 base from J, with 12 bases in between. This CDR3 is built from 16 residues. As DNA, the CDR3 is TGTGCCAGCAGCGTAGGAACAGAGACTGGCACAGATACGCAGTATTTT. Translating it yields CASSVGTETGTDTQYF.

A few counts support this clonotype. This chain joins TRBV5-1 and TRBJ2-4; 10 bases match TRBD1. CDR1 and CDR2 (germline): SGHRS, YFSETQ. J was trimmed by 8 bases and V by 0 bases; bases with no gene match: 2. This CDR3 spans 14 amino acids. The CDR3: CASSLGDRGYIQYF. Here the CDR3 DNA reads TGCGCCAGCAGCTTGGGGGACAGGGGTTACATTCAGTACTTC. The variable domain in full, with the rest retrieved from reference TRBV5-1 and TRBJ2-4, is KAGVTQTPRYLIKTRGQQVTLSCSPISGHRSVSWYQQTPGQGLQFLFEYFSETQRNKGNFPGRFSGRQFSNSRSEMNVSTLELGDSALYLCASSLGDRGYIQYFGAGTRLSVL.

On this clonotype: At one end the junction does not follow the germline gene, possibly because of a read error. The chain is built from TRBV2 and TRBJ1-3; no clear D. CDR3 length: 15 amino acids. Germline-derived CDR1 and CDR2 are SNHLY and FYNNEI. In DNA, the CDR3 is TGTGCCAGCAGTGACGGCCCCACGGCTGGAAGCACCATATATTTT. Its translation: CASSDGPTAGSTIYF.

The table lists this clonotype with many counts. The gene calls are TRBV6-6 and TRBJ2-7, with 7 nucleotides matching TRBD2. Germline assignment: CDR1 MNHNY and CDR2 SVGAGI (reference sequence). The CDR3 extends over 16 amino acids. Unmatched junction bases numbered 5, after V lost 0 bases and J lost 0 bases. The chain's CDR3 is CASSYSRGGSSYEQYF. In nucleotides, the CDR3 is TGTGCCAGCAGTTACTCGCGGGGCGGGAGCTCCTACGAGCAGTACTTC.

This rearrangement joins TRBV12-3 or TRBV12-4 to TRBJ2-7; D unresolved. This CDR3 has 12 amino acids. The V gene lost 3 bases and the J gene lost 5 bases, with 8 bases spanning the gap. The CDR3 DNA follows: TGTGCCAGCAGTTTTCAGGTCCACGAGCAGTACTTC. Translating gives CASSFQVHEQYF.

The V gene is TRBV7-9, the J gene TRBJ1-1; no definite D call. Germline V lookup: CDR1 SEHNR, CDR2 FQNEAQ (reference sequence). The CDR3 has 14 amino acids. Trimming stripped 5 bases from V and 3 bases from J, with 13 bases between. For the CDR3, the DNA is TGTGCCAGCAGCCCGGACCATGGGGACACTGAAGCTTTCTTT. Amino acid sequence: CASSPDHGDTEAFF. Full variable domain (remainder filled in from reference TRBV7-9 and TRBJ1-1): DTGVSQNPRHKITKRGQNVTFRCDPISEHNRLYWYRQTLGQGPEFLTYFQNEAQLEKSRLLSDRFSAERPKGSFSTLEIQRTEQGDSAMYLCASSPDHGDTEAFFGQGTRLTVV.

This clonotype has only a few counts. The rearrangement uses TRBV24-1 and TRBJ1-5; 7 bases match TRBD1. This CDR3 has 15 residues. The V and J ends lost 5 bases and 0 bases, in that order; junction bases with no gene match: 3. Germline V CDR1 and CDR2: KGHDR, SFDVKD. In DNA, the CDR3 is TGTGCCACCAGTGGCGGACAGGCTAGCAATCAGCCCCAGCATTTT. It is translated as CATSGGQASNQPQHF.

This chain links TRBV6-5 with TRBJ2-2; 7 bases align to TRBD2. The germline CDR1 and CDR2 sequences are MNHEY and SVGAGI. The ends lost 2 bases at V and 0 bases at J; junction bases unmatched: 3. This CDR3 is built from 16 residues. The CDR3 DNA follows: TGTGCCAGCAGTTACGGGGGGGTGACGAACACCGGGGAGCTGTTTTTT. Amino acid sequence: CASSYGGVTNTGELFF.

This clonotype was seen more than once but under ten times. This chain links TRBV4-2 with TRBJ2-7, with TRBD2 matching 7 bases. The V segment lost 0 bases and the J segment 1 base; nucleotides outside the gene matches: 3. Germline V gene data show CDR1 as LGHNA and CDR2 as YNFKEQ. CDR3 length: 15 amino acids. The CDR3 DNA reads as TGTGCCAGCAGCCAAGATCTAGCGGAGTCCTACGAGCAGTACTTC. It encodes CASSQDLAESYEQYF.

This clonotype was seen a few times. The V gene is TRBV7-3, the J gene TRBJ2-1, with TRBD2 identical over 7 bases. CDR3 length equals 14 residues. The ends lost 6 bases at V and 1 base at J; junction bases unmatched: 3. Germline CDR1 SGHTA, CDR2 FQGTGA. The CDR3 loop reads CASRIAGSYNEQFF. The CDR3 nucleotides read TGTGCCAGCAGAATAGCGGGTTCCTACAATGAGCAGTTCTTC.